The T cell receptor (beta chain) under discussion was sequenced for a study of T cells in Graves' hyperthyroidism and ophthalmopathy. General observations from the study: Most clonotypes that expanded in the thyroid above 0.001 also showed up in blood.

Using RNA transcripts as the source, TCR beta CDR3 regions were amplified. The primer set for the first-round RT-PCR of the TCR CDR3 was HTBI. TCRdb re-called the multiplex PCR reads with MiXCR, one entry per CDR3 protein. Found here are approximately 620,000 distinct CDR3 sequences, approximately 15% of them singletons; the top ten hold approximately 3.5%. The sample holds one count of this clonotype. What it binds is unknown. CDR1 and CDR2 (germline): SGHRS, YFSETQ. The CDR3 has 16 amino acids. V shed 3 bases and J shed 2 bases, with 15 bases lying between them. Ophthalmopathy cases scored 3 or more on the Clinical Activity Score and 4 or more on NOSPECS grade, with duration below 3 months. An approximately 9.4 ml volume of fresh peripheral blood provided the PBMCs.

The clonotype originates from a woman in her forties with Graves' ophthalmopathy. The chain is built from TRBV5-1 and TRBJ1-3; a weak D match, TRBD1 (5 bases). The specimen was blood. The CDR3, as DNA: TGCGCCAGCAGCTCCCGGGACCCAGGGACTGGAAACACCATATATTTT. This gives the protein CASSSRDPGTGNTIYF. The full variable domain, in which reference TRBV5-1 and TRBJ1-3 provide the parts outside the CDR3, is KAGVTQTPRYLIKTRGQQVTLSCSPISGHRSVSWYQQTPGQGLQFLFEYFSETQRNKGNFPGRFSGRQFSNSRSEMNVSTLELGDSALYLCASSSRDPGTGNTIYFGEGSWLTVV.